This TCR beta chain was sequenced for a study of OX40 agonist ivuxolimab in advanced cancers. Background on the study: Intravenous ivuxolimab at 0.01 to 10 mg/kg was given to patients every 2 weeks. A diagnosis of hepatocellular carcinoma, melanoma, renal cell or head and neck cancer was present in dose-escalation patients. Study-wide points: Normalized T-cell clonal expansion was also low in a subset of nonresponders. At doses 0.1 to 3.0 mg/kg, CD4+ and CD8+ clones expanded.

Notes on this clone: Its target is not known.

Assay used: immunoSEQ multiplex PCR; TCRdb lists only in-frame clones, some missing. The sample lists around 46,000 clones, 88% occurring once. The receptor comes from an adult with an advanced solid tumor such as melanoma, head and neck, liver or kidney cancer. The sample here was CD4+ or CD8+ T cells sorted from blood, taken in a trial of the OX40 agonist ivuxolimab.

The CDR3 DNA reads as TGTGCCATCAGTGAGGCAGGCACAGATACGCAGTATTTT. The encoded protein is CAISEAGTDTQYF. The J gene is TRBJ2-3, the V gene TRBV10-3, with D uncertain. V lost 2 bases and J lost 1, with 4 bases in between. The CDR3 has 13 residues. CDR1 and CDR2 from the germline V gene are ENHRY and SYGVKD.